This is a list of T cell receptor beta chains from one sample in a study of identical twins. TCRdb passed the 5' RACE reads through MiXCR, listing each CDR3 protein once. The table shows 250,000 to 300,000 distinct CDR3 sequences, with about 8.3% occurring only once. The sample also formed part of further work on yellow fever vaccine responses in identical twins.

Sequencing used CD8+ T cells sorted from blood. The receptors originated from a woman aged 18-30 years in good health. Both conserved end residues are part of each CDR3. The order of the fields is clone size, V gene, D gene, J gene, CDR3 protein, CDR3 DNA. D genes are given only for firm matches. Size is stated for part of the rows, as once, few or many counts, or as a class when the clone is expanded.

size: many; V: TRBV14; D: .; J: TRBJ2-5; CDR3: CASSHWGIQETQYF; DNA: TGTGCCAGCAGCCATTGGGGGATACAAGAGACCCAGTACTTC
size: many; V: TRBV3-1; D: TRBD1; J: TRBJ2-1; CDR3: CASSQPLQGIGYNEQFF; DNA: TGTGCCAGCAGCCAACCTCTACAGGGGATAGGCTACAATGAGCAGTTCTTC
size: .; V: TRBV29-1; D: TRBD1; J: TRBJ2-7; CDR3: CSVVTVRDRGYEQYF; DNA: TGCAGCGTTGTTACGGTAAGGGACAGGGGTTACGAGCAGTACTTC
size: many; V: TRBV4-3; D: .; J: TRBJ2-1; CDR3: CASSRWKADNEQFF; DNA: TGCGCCAGCAGCCGTTGGAAGGCGGACAATGAGCAGTTCTTC
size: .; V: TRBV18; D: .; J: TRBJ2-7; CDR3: CASSSLENEQYF; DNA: TGTGCCAGCTCATCCCTTGAGAACGAGCAGTACTTC
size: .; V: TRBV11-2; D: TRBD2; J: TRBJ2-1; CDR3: CASSSPVDSGSSYNEQFF; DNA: TGTGCCAGCAGCTCACCCGTAGATAGCGGGAGCTCCTACAATGAGCAGTTCTTC
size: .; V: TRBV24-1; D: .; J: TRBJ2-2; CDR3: CATSDLGGKSSGTGELFF; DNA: TGTGCCACCAGTGATTTGGGGGGCAAAAGTTCAGGCACCGGGGAGCTGTTTTTT
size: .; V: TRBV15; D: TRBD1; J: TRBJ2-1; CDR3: CATSSPPGGEQFF; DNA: TGTGCCACCAGCAGTCCCCCAGGGGGTGAGCAGTTCTTC
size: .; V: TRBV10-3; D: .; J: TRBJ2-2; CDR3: CAPQITLGGGNTGELFF; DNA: TGTGCCCCTCAAATTACACTTGGTGGCGGGAACACCGGGGAGCTGTTTTTT
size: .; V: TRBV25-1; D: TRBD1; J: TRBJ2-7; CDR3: CASVDRDHELYF; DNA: TGTGCCAGCGTTGACAGGGACCACGAGCTGTACTTC
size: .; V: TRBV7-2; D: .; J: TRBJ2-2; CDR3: CASSLWPANTGELFF; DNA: TGTGCCAGCAGCTTATGGCCGGCGAACACCGGGGAGCTGTTTTTT
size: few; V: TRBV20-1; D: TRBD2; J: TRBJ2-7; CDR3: CSATPYDSLAGPSYEQYF; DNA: TGCAGTGCTACTCCCTATGACTCGCTAGCGGGTCCATCCTACGAGCAGTACTTC
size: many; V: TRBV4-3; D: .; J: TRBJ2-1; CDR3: CASSQGRLPYNEQFF; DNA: TGCGCCAGCAGCCAAGGGCGCCTCCCTTACAATGAGCAGTTCTTC
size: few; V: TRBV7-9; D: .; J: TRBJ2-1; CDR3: CASSHQDSFVNEQFF; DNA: TGTGCCAGCAGCCACCAGGACAGTTTTGTGAATGAGCAGTTCTTC
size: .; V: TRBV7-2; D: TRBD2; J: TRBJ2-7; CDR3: CASRASGESYEQYF; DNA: TGTGCCAGCAGGGCTAGCGGGGAGTCGTACGAGCAGTACTTC
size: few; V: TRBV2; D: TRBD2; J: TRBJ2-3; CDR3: CASSEMNRDIIAGFTDTQYF; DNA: TGTGCCAGCAGTGAAATGAACCGGGACATAATAGCGGGATTCACAGATACGCAGTATTTT
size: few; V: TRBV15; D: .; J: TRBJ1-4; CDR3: CATSRTSGDEKLFF; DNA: TGTGCCACCAGCAGGACGTCGGGGGATGAAAAACTGTTTTTT
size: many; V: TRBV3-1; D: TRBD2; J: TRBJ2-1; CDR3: CASSQVLAGGNEQFF; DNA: TGTGCCAGCAGCCAAGTTCTAGCGGGAGGAAATGAGCAGTTCTTC
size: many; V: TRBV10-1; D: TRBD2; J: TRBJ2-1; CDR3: CASSESTSGGNEQFF; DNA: TGCGCCAGCAGTGAGTCGACTAGCGGGGGCAATGAGCAGTTCTTC
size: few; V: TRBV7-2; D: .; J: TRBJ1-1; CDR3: CASSPRVITEAFF; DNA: TGTGCCAGCAGCCCCCGGGTTATCACTGAAGCTTTCTTT
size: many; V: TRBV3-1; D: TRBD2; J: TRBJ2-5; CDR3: CASSQDFSGGGLETQYF; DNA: TGTGCCAGCAGCCAAGATTTCAGCGGGGGGGGCCTCGAGACCCAGTACTTC
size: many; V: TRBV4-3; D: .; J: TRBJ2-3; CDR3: CASSQVTQGVGDTQYF; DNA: TGCGCCAGCAGCCAAGTTACACAGGGAGTTGGAGATACGCAGTATTTT
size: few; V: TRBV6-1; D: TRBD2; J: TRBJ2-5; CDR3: CASSPTSVETQYF; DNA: TGTGCCAGCAGTCCGACTAGCGTGGAGACCCAGTACTTC
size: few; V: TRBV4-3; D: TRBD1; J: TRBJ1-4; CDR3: CASSRERGTGSEKLFF; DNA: TGCGCCAGCAGCCGGGAACGGGGGACAGGGTCTGAAAAACTGTTTTTT
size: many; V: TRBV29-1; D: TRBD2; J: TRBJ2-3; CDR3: CSVEDRASGGDTQYF; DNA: TGCAGCGTTGAAGACCGGGCTAGCGGGGGAGATACGCAGTATTTT